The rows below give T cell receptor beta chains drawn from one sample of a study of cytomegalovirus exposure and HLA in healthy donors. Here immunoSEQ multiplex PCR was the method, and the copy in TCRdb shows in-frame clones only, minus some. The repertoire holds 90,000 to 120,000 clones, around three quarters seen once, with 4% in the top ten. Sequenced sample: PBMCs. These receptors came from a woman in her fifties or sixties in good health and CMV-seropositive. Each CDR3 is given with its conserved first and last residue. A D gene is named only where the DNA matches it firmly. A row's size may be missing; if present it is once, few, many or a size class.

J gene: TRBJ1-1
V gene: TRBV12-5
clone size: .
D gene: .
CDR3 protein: CASGLVRRGEAFF
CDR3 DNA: TGTGCTAGTGGTTTGGTTAGGAGAGGAGAAGCTTTCTTT

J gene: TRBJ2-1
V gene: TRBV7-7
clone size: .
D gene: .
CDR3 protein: CASSSLLGQEQFF
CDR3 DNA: TGTGCTAGCAGCTCTTTACTCGGACAGGAGCAGTTCTTC

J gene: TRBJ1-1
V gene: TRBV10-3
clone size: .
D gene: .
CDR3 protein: CAISESTAVTNTEAFF
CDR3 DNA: TGTGCCATCAGTGAGTCGACGGCGGTGACGAACACTGAAGCTTTCTTT

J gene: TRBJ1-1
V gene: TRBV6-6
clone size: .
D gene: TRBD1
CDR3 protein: CAIRDRRGNTEAFF
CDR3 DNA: TGTGCCATCCGGGACAGGAGAGGGAACACTGAAGCTTTCTTT

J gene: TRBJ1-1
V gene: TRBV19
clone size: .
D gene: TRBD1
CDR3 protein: CASSMEVTQGAFLPKNTEAFF
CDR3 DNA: TGTGCCAGTAGTATGGAAGTGACGCAGGGGGCCTTTCTACCTAAGAACACTGAAGCTTTCTTT

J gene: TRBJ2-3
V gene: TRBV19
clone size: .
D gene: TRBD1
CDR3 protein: CASSRQGILQDTQYF
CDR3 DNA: TGTGCCAGTTCACGACAGGGAATATTGCAGGATACGCAGTATTTT

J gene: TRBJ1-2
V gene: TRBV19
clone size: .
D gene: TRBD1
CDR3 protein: CASIPTLGQGASRDGYTF
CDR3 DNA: TGTGCCAGTATCCCAACCCTGGGACAGGGGGCTTCAAGAGATGGCTACACCTTC

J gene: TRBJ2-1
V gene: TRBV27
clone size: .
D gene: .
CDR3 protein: CASSLSNREQFF
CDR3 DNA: TGTGCCAGCAGTTTATCAAACAGGGAGCAGTTCTTC

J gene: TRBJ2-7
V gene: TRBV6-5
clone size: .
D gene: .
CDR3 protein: CASMSGSYEQYF
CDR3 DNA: TGTGCCAGCATGAGCGGATCCTACGAGCAGTACTTC

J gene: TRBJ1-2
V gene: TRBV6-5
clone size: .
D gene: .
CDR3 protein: CASTFGKGGGYGYTF
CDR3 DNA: TGTGCCAGCACTTTCGGGAAGGGAGGGGGCTATGGCTACACCTTC

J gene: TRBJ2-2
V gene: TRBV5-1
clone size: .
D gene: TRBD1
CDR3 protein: CASSLRQGSLTGELFF
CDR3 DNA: TGCGCCAGCAGCTTGAGACAGGGGAGTTTAACCGGGGAGCTGTTTTTT

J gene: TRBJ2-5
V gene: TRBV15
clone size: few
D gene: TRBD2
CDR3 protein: CATSGRGGRETQYF
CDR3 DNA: TGTGCCACCAGCGGACGGGGGGGGCGGGAGACCCAGTACTTC

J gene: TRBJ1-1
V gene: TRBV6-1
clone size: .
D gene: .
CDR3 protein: CASSQQGNTEAFF
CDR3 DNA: TGTGCCAGCAGTCAACAGGGGAACACTGAAGCTTTCTTT

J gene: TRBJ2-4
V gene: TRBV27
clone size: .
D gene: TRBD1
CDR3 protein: CASSSRQGAAKNIQYF
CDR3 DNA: TGTGCCAGCAGTTCCCGACAGGGGGCAGCCAAAAACATTCAGTACTTC

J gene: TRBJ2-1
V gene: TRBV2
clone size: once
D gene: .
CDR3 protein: CASPKDRQNEQFF
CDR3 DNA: TGTGCCAGCCCGAAGGATCGACAAAATGAGCAGTTCTTC

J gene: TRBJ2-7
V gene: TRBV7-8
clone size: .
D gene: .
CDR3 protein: CASSADTLYEQYF
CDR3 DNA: TGTGCCAGCAGCGCGGATACGCTATACGAGCAGTACTTC

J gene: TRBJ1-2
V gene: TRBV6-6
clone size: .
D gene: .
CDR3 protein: CASKQGNYGYTF
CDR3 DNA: TGTGCCAGCAAACAGGGTAACTATGGCTACACCTTC

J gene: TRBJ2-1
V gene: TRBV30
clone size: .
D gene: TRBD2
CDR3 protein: CAWRLGGRDEQFF
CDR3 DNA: TGTGCCTGGCGTCTGGGCGGGAGGGACGAGCAGTTCTTC

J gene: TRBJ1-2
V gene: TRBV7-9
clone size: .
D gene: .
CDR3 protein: CASSLTSSQDGYTF
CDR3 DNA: TGTGCCAGCAGCTTAACGAGCTCCCAGGATGGCTACACCTTC

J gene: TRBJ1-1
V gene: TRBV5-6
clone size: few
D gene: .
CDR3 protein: CASSLEPGGTEAFF
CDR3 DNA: TGTGCCAGCAGCTTGGAGCCGGGAGGGACTGAAGCTTTCTTT

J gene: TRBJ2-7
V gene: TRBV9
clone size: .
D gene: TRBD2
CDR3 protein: CASSPRLAGYEQYF
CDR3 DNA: TGTGCCAGCAGCCCTAGACTAGCGGGCTACGAGCAGTACTTC

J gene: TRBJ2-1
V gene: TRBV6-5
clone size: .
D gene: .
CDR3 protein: CASSYGGSYNEQFF
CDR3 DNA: TGTGCCAGCAGTTACGGAGGTTCTTACAATGAGCAGTTCTTC

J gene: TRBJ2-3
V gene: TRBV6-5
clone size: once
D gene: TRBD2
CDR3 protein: CASSPGTGGRDTQYF
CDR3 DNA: TGTGCCAGCAGTCCGGGGACCGGGGGGAGAGATACGCAGTATTTT

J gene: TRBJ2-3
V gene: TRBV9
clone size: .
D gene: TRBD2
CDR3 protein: CASSAPEEGRAGDTQYF
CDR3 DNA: TGTGCCAGCAGCGCTCCCGAGGAGGGGAGGGCGGGAGATACGCAGTATTTT

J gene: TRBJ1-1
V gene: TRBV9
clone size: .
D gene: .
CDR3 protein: CASTRSGDRSKAFF
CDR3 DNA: TGTGCCAGCACCCGGTCGGGAGACCGATCAAAAGCTTTCTTT

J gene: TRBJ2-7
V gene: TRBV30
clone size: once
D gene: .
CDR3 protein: CAWKSGLPPYEQYF
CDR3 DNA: TGTGCCTGGAAATCAGGGCTTCCCCCCTACGAGCAGTACTTC

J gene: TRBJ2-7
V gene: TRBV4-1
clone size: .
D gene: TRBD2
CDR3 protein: CASGQGITSGNYEQYF
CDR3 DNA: TGCGCCAGCGGCCAAGGCATTACTAGCGGGAACTACGAGCAGTACTTC

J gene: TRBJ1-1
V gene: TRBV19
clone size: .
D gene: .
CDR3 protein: CASTQSRGLLNTEAFF
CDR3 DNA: TGTGCCAGTACCCAAAGCCGGGGACTTTTGAACACTGAAGCTTTCTTT

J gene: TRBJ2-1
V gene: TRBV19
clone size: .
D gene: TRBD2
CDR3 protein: CASSIAGLAGSSYNEQFF
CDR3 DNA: TGTGCCAGTAGTATCGCAGGACTAGCGGGATCGTCCTACAATGAGCAGTTCTTC

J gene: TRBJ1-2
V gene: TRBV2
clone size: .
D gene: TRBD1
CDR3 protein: CAVPGQVASGYTF
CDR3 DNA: TGTGCCGTCCCGGGACAGGTCGCCTCTGGCTACACCTTC

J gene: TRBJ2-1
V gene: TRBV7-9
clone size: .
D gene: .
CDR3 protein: CASSLVAALGEQFF
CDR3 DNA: TGTGCCAGCAGCTTAGTAGCGGCCCTGGGGGAGCAGTTCTTC

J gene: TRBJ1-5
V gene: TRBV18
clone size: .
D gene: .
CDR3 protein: CASSPLSSRQPQHF
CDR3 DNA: TGTGCCAGCTCACCACTAAGTTCCAGGCAGCCCCAGCATTTT

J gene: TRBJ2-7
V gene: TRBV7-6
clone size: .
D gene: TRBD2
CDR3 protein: CASSLGLAGRDEQYF
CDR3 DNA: TGTGCCAGCAGCCTCGGACTAGCGGGAAGGGACGAGCAGTACTTC

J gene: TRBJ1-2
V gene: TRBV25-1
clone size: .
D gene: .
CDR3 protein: CASSGGIGYTF
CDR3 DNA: TGTGCCAGCAGTGGAGGGATCGGCTACACCTTC

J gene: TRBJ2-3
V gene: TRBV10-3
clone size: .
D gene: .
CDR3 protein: CAISEATPITDTQYF
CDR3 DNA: TGTGCCATCAGTGAGGCGACTCCGATCACAGATACGCAGTATTTT

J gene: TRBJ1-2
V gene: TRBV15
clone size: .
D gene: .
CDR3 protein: CATSPGRGGDYGYTF
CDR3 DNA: TGTGCCACCAGCCCAGGCCGCGGGGGAGACTATGGCTACACCTTC

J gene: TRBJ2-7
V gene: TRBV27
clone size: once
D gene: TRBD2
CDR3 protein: CASRAGGNIHEQYF
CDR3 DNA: TGTGCCAGCAGGGCGGGGGGTAACATCCACGAGCAGTACTTC

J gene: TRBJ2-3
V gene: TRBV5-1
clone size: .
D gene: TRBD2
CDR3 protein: CASSLWLAGGNEVTQYF
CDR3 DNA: TGCGCCAGCAGCTTGTGGCTCGCGGGGGGGAACGAAGTGACGCAGTATTTT

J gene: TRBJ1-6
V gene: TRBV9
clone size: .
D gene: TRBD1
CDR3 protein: CASSGQGANSPLHF
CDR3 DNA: TGTGCCAGCAGCGGACAGGGGGCAAACTCACCCCTCCACTTT

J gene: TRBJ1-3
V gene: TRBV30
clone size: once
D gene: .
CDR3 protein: CAWSVLIGNTIYF
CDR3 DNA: TGTGCCTGGAGTGTTCTAATTGGAAACACCATATATTTT

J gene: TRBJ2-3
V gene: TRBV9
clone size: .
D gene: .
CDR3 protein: CASSVAGFGSTDTQYF
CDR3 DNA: TGTGCCAGCAGCGTAGCGGGATTCGGTAGCACAGATACGCAGTATTTT

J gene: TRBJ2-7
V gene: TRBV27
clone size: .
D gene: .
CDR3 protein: CASSRPLGTRGYEQYF
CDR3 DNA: TGTGCCAGCAGTCGCCCCTTGGGGACACGAGGTTACGAGCAGTACTTC

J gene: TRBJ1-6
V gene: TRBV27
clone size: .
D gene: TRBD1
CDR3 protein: CASRTGSSYNSPLHF
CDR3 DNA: TGTGCCAGCAGGACAGGGAGCTCCTATAATTCACCCCTCCACTTT